The 17 T cell receptor beta chains below all came from one sample that was sequenced in a study of T cells in Graves' hyperthyroidism and ophthalmopathy. The source material, RNA transcripts, was used to amplify TCR beta CDR3 regions. The TCR CDR3 was amplified in a first-round RT-PCR using the HTBI primer set. TCRdb reprocessed the multiplex PCR reads via MiXCR and lists one record per CDR3 protein. The sample shows 400,000 or so distinct CDR3 sequences, roughly 15% of them seen only once. Sequencing input: blood. All receptors derive from a woman aged 55 to 70 with Graves' ophthalmopathy.

Only a few counts were recorded for this clonotype. A much larger clonotype is one base distant, so this may be a read error. V is TRBV2 and J is TRBJ2-3; D possibly matches TRBD1 or TRBD2 (5 bases each). This CDR3 has 14 amino acids. The germline V gene has CDR1 SNHLY and CDR2 FYNNEI. The CDR3 nucleotides read TGTGCCAGCAGTGATGGACTCCCGACAGATGCGCAGTATTTT. It encodes CASSDGLPTDAQYF.

The chain has TRBV20-1 and TRBJ2-3, with D unresolved. This CDR3 has 11 residues. Per the germline V gene, CDR1 is DFQATT and CDR2 is SNEGSKA (reference sequence). The V gene lost 8 bases and the J gene lost 4 bases, with 10 bases spanning the gap. The CDR3 here is CSSLRADTQYF. As DNA, the CDR3 is TGCAGTTCCCTACGGGCAGATACGCAGTATTTT.

The sample holds a few counts of this clonotype. The rearrangement uses TRBV9 and TRBJ2-3; the D gene could be TRBD1 or TRBD2 (6 bases each). The germline V gene encodes CDR1 SGDLS and CDR2 YYNGEE. The V gene lost 4 bases and the J gene lost 0 bases, with 12 bases spanning the gap. The CDR3 extends over 15 amino acids. CDR3: CASSRGTTSTDTQYF. The CDR3 region has the DNA TGTGCCAGCAGCCGGGGGACAACTAGCACAGATACGCAGTATTTT.

This clonotype appeared a single time. The V call is TRBV20-1, the J call TRBJ2-7, with no clear D. The CDR3 contains 14 residues. From germline, CDR1 is DFQATT and CDR2 SNEGSKA (reference sequence). Trimming pared 0 bases from V and 3 bases from J, leaving 12 bases between. The CDR3 loop reads CSARDSELFYEQYF. Written as DNA, the CDR3 is TGCAGTGCTAGAGACAGCGAGTTGTTCTACGAGCAGTACTTC.

The rearrangement uses TRBV6-5 and TRBJ1-1; D is possibly TRBD1 (5 bases). Germline V gene lookup returns CDR1 MNHEY and CDR2 SVGAGI. This CDR3 is built from 13 residues. With 4 bases removed from V and 5 bases from J, the gap between germline ends came to 11 bases. The CDR3 loop reads CASSSGGRTEAFF. In nucleotides, the CDR3 is TGTGCCAGCAGTTCGGGGGGTCGGACTGAAGCTTTCTTT.

This clonotype was observed many times. The rearrangement uses TRBV19 and TRBJ2-7, with 9 nucleotides matching TRBD2. The germline gives CDR1 LNHDA, CDR2 SQIVND (reference sequence). This CDR3 is 15 amino acids long. The CDR3 bases are TGTGCGTCAGGGGGGCATAGCGGGAGAGTGAACGAGCAGTACTTC. It translates to CASGGHSGRVNEQYF. Drawing the rest from reference TRBV19 and TRBJ2-7, the complete variable domain is DGGITQSPKYLFRKEGQNVTLSCEQNLNHDAMYWYRQDPGQGLRLIYYSQIVNDFQKGDIAEGYSVSREKKESFPLTVTSAQKNPTAFYLCASGGHSGRVNEQYFGPGTRLTVT.

There are many counts of this clonotype. The rearrangement uses TRBV2 and TRBJ2-4; the match to TRBD2 covers 10 bases. CDR1 and CDR2 from the germline V gene are SNHLY and FYNNEI. V shed 9 bases and J 8 bases; nucleotides not matched to a gene: 10. The CDR3 is made up of 14 amino acids. CDR3 sequence reads: CASRASGSRDIQYF. For the CDR3, the DNA is TGTGCCAGTCGGGCTAGCGGGAGTCGGGACATTCAGTACTTC.

The rearrangement links TRBV29-1 to TRBJ2-5; maybe TRBD2 (5 bases). Trimming took 7 bases from V and 4 from J, leaving 10 bases between them. The CDR3 spans 11 residues. Germline CDR1 and CDR2: SQVTM and ANQGSEA. This CDR3 is CSERRGETQYF. Here the CDR3 DNA reads TGCAGCGAACGTCGGGGAGAGACCCAGTACTTC.

This clonotype was observed at least ten times. The chain employs TRBV20-1 and TRBJ2-1; TRBD2 aligns across 9 bases. The CDR3 is 17 residues long. Per the germline V gene, CDR1 is DFQATT and CDR2 is SNEGSKA (reference sequence). Losses at the gene ends were 2 bases for V and 4 bases for J; bases not matched to a gene: 12. The CDR3 reads CSARPGGLAGVYNEQFF. CDR3 DNA sequence: TGCAGTGCTAGACCTGGGGGGTTAGCGGGAGTGTACAATGAGCAGTTCTTC.

The sample holds a few counts of this clonotype. The CDR3 here is CASSPGTSGLVRNEQFF. CDR3 bases: TGTGCCAGCAGCCCAGGGACTAGCGGTCTGGTACGGAATGAGCAGTTCTTC. This rearrangement joins TRBV11-2 to TRBJ2-1; TRBD2 matches 11 bases. J gave up 7 bases and V 5 bases, and 13 bases lay outside the gene matches. The CDR3 is made up of 17 amino acids. The germline CDR1 and CDR2 sequences are SGHAT and FQNNGV. The full variable domain, completed using reference TRBV11-2 and TRBJ2-1, is EAGVAQSPRYKIIEKRQSVAFWCNPISGHATLYWYQQILGQGPKLLIQFQNNGVVDDSQLPKDRFSAERLKGVDSTLKIQPAKLEDSAVYLCASSPGTSGLVRNEQFFGPGTRLTVL.

This clonotype was seen ten or more times. This sequence joins TRBV20-1 and TRBJ2-5; D is perhaps TRBD2 (5 bases). The CDR3 loop spans 11 amino acids. Trimming left V 4 bases short and J 5 bases short, with 8 bases between. Germline lookup yields CDR1 DFQATT and CDR2 SNEGSKA (reference sequence). The CDR3 sequence: CSATLGETQYF. CDR3 coding DNA: TGCAGTGCTACACTAGGGGAGACCCAGTACTTC.

The chain uses TRBV28 and TRBJ1-4; D might be TRBD1 (5 bases). The V and J ends lost 7 bases and 3 bases respectively, with 9 bases between them. CDR3 length: 13 residues. Germline CDR1 reads MDHEN; CDR2 reads SYDVKM. The CDR3 loop is CASTTVSNEKLFF. DNA for the CDR3: TGTGCCAGCACGACAGTGTCTAATGAAAAACTGTTTTTT.

This clonotype appeared a few times. CDR3 sequence (DNA): TGTGCCAGCAGCGTAGTCTCAGGGCAAGGCCACAATGAGCAGTTCTTC. Protein product: CASSVVSGQGHNEQFF. The chain links TRBV9 to TRBJ2-1, with TRBD1 as a possible D gene (5 bases). The CDR3 loop spans 16 amino acids. Germline V lookup: CDR1 SGDLS, CDR2 YYNGEE. The V end lost 0 bases, the J end lost 5 bases, and 15 bases lay between the germline ends.

This chain links TRBV15 with TRBJ2-2; a weak D match, TRBD2 (7 bases). CDR3 length equals 15 residues. From germline, CDR1 is LNHNV and CDR2 YYDKDF (reference sequence). Trimming removed 5 bases from V and 7 bases from J, with 17 bases in between. CDR3 sequence (DNA): TGTGCCACCAGCCGTGGGGGGGCGCCGGGCGGGGAGCTGTTTTTT. It translates to CATSRGGAPGGELFF.

This clonotype occurred many times. This sequence joins TRBV29-1 and TRBJ2-5; 8 bases fit TRBD2. The CDR3 runs 13 residues. The germline gives CDR1 SQVTM, CDR2 ANQGSEA. J gave up 5 bases and V 7 bases, and 9 bases lay outside the gene matches. CDR3 region: CSAASGLGETQYF. The CDR3 DNA follows: TGCAGCGCGGCTAGCGGGCTCGGGGAGACCCAGTACTTC.

This clonotype was seen repeatedly, ten times or more. The chain uses TRBV4-1 and TRBJ1-1, with unresolved D. Per the germline V gene, CDR1 is MGHRA and CDR2 is YSYEKL. The CDR3 spans 15 residues. V was clipped by 0 bases and J by 1 base, with 9 bases between them. The CDR3 protein is CASSQDPRWNTEAFF. CDR3 coding DNA: TGCGCCAGCAGCCAAGACCCCAGGTGGAACACTGAAGCTTTCTTT.

Ten or more counts support this clonotype. The J gene is TRBJ2-7, the V gene TRBV20-1; no definite D call. The V gene lost 0 bases and the J gene lost 9 bases, with 9 bases spanning the gap. The CDR3 is 11 amino acids. Per germline, CDR1 DFQATT and CDR2 SNEGSKA (reference sequence). The CDR3 here is CSARDHLGQYF. The CDR3 DNA reads as TGCAGTGCTAGAGATCATCTAGGGCAGTACTTC.